The 15 T cell receptor beta chains in this list originate from one sample, sequenced in a study of shared clonotypes between healthy human individuals. Sequenced by immunoSEQ multiplex PCR; TCRdb stores in-frame clones only, minus some. The sample yields some 2.1 million clones, 95% seen once. The source material was naive CD4+ T cells sorted from blood. The subset was: CD45RA+ positively selected. Every receptor here comes from a man aged 18 to 29 in good health.

This clone was recorded only once. The J gene is TRBJ1-1, the V gene TRBV28, with 7 bases fitting TRBD1. V lost 6 bases, J lost 10 bases, and 5 bases stayed unmatched. The CDR3 length is 11 residues. Germline CDR1 is MDHEN and CDR2 is SYDVKM. CDR3 region: CASRDSGGAFF. Written as DNA, the CDR3 is TGTGCCAGCAGGGATTCAGGGGGAGCTTTCTTT.

This CDR3 is CASSLYQGFSYEQYF. CDR3 DNA: TGTGCCAGCAGCTTATACCAGGGGTTCTCCTACGAGCAGTACTTC. The rearrangement links TRBV7-9 to TRBJ2-7; tentative D call: TRBD1 (6 bases). V lost 2 bases and J lost 0, with 11 bases in between. The germline V gene has CDR1 SEHNR and CDR2 FQNEAQ (reference sequence). This CDR3 has 15 amino acids.

V and J are TRBV5-1 and TRBJ1-6; the match to TRBD1 covers 7 bases. Germline V gene lookup returns CDR1 SGHRS and CDR2 YFSETQ. The J segment lost 10 bases and the V segment lost 0 bases, leaving 4 bases of the junction unmatched. The CDR3 covers 14 residues. The CDR3 coding sequence is TGCGCCAGCAGCTTGGAGGGGGCTTCGTCACCCCTCCACTTT. Translation: CASSLEGASSPLHF.

V is TRBV15 and J is TRBJ2-7, with 7 bases lining up with TRBD2. Germline V gene lookup returns CDR1 LNHNV and CDR2 YYDKDF (reference sequence). J gave up 1 base and V 0 bases, and 3 bases lay outside the gene matches. This CDR3 comprises 15 residues. The CDR3 DNA sequence: TGTGCCACCAGCAGAGAAATTAGCGGGTCCTACGAGCAGTACTTC. Translation: CATSREISGSYEQYF. Using reference TRBV15 and TRBJ2-7 for the parts outside the CDR3, the full variable domain is DAMVIQNPRYQVTQFGKPVTLSCSQTLNHNVMYWYQQKSSQAPKLLFHYYDKDFNNEADTPDNFQSRRPNTSFCFLDIRSPGLGDTAMYLCATSREISGSYEQYFGPGTRLTVT.

V usage is TRBV30 and J usage is TRBJ1-1; D possibly corresponds to TRBD1 (5 bases). This CDR3 spans 13 amino acids. Trimming removed 1 base from V and 0 bases from J, with 6 bases in between. Germline V CDR1 and CDR2: GTSNPN, SVGIG (reference sequence). In DNA form, the CDR3 reads TGTGCCTGGAGTGAGGGGTTGAACACTGAAGCTTTCTTT. Translated, it gives CAWSEGLNTEAFF.

CDR3 DNA: TGTGCCAGCAGCTTAGCAGGCGTTACGTATGGCTACACCTTC. Translated: CASSLAGVTYGYTF. The V and J genes are TRBV7-9 and TRBJ1-2; D ambiguous. This CDR3 has 14 residues. Germline V gene data show CDR1 as SEHNR and CDR2 as FQNEAQ (reference sequence). V shed 0 bases and J shed 5 bases, with 10 bases lying between them.

Concerning this clone itself: Other DNA sequences in the same sample also yield this CDR3. The chain links TRBV7-2 to TRBJ1-6; D call uncertain. The CDR3 runs to 13 residues. The V gene lost 1 base and the J gene lost 6 bases, with 4 bases spanning the gap. Germline V gene lookup returns CDR1 SGHTA and CDR2 FQGNSA. The CDR3 sequence: CASSLGSNSPLHF. CDR3 sequence (DNA): TGTGCCAGCAGCTTAGGCTCTAATTCACCCCTCCACTTT.

This chain uses TRBV30 with TRBJ2-7; D is undetermined. This CDR3 spans 13 amino acids. With 3 bases removed from V and 3 bases from J, the gap between germline ends came to 12 bases. Per germline, CDR1 GTSNPN and CDR2 SVGIG (reference sequence). The CDR3 region is CAWRGRPIYEQYF. Here the CDR3 DNA reads TGTGCCTGGAGAGGACGCCCTATCTACGAGCAGTACTTC.

This rearrangement joins TRBV25-1 to TRBJ1-2; maybe TRBD1 (5 bases). V lost 3 bases to trimming and J lost 3 bases, with 20 bases between them. Germline CDR1 is MGHDK and CDR2 is SYGVNS. The CDR3 consists of 17 residues. The CDR3 loop reads CASSDLPRGAADYGYTF. Written as DNA, the CDR3 is TGTGCCAGCAGTGACCTACCGAGAGGGGCAGCGGACTATGGCTACACCTTC.

The chain links TRBV28 to TRBJ1-1; TRBD1 is a possible D gene (6 bases). This CDR3 is 16 amino acids long. Trimming shortened V by 3 bases and J by 7 bases, and 21 bases separated the two germline ends. Germline V gives CDR1 MDHEN, CDR2 SYDVKM. CDR3 nucleotide sequence: TGTGCCAGCAGTTTTCGGTTAGGGCAGGGGAGCGGTGAAGCTTTCTTT. Translation: CASSFRLGQGSGEAFF.

This chain joins TRBV7-2 and TRBJ1-1; D might be TRBD1 (6 bases). V lost 7 bases, J lost 4 bases, and 16 bases lay in between. There are 14 residues in the CDR3. The germline CDR1 and CDR2 sequences are SGHTA and FQGNSA. The CDR3 sequence is CASKLARGGTEAFF. In DNA, the CDR3 is TGTGCCAGCAAGTTGGCAAGGGGGGGCACTGAAGCTTTCTTT.

The J gene is TRBJ1-2, the V gene TRBV6-5, with D perhaps TRBD1 (5 bases). Germline-derived CDR1 and CDR2 are MNHEY and SVGAGI. The CDR3 runs 13 residues. V was cut by 4 bases and J by 14 bases, with 20 bases left in between. CDR3 nucleotide sequence: TGTGCCAGCAGTTTAGGGCAGGGCCTTGATCCGACCTTC. This encodes CASSLGQGLDPTF.

About this clone: This sample also contains other DNA sequences that code for the same CDR3. The chain joins TRBV10-3 to TRBJ2-3, with 13 positions matching TRBD2. Germline V gives CDR1 ENHRY, CDR2 SYGVKD. The ends lost 8 bases at V and 6 bases at J; junction bases unmatched: 2. The CDR3 has 13 residues. The CDR3: CAIGTSGEDTQYF. CDR3 sequence (DNA): TGTGCCATCGGGACTAGCGGGGAGGATACGCAGTATTTT.

The chain couples TRBV6-1 to TRBJ1-2; no firm D call. Per germline, CDR1 MNHNS and CDR2 SASEGT. V was cut by 6 bases and J by 6 bases, with 17 bases left in between. This CDR3 has 14 residues. The CDR3 DNA reads TGTGCCAGCAGGGGCCTGCTCCTCGGGGATGGCTACACCTTC. It specifies CASRGLLLGDGYTF.

The V and J genes are TRBV5-5 and TRBJ2-7, with 9 bases fitting TRBD2. Germline trimming cut 4 bases from V and 6 bases from J; bases unmatched to any gene: 5. Germline CDR1 SGHKS, CDR2 YYEKEE (reference sequence). The CDR3 has 13 residues. The CDR3 DNA reads TGTGCCAGCAGCCGGACTAGCGATCTCGAGCAGTACTTC. Translated, it gives CASSRTSDLEQYF. Full variable domain (outside the CDR3, taken from reference TRBV5-5 and TRBJ2-7): DAGVTQSPTHLIKTRGQQVTLRCSPISGHKSVSWYQQVLGQGPQFIFQYYEKEERGRGNFPDRFSARQFPNYSSELNVNALLLGDSALYLCASSRTSDLEQYFGPGTRLTVT.